This is a list of T cell receptor beta chains from one sample in a study of blood T cell repertoires in COVID-19. Assay: immunoSEQ multiplex PCR; the TCRdb copy retains only in-frame clones and omits some. This table has about 170,000 clones, about four fifths appearing once. Sample: peripheral blood. The receptors derive from a woman older than 75 with COVID-19, enrolled during active disease. Each CDR3 is given with its conserved first and last residue. Each record gives: V gene, J gene, CDR3 length, CDR3 protein.

V: TRBV27
J: TRBJ2-3
length: 14
CDR3: CASSFGGRTDTQYF

V: TRBV4-1
J: TRBJ2-4
length: 15
CDR3: CASSQLEGGQDIQYF

V: TRBV21-1
J: TRBJ2-2
length: 10
CDR3: CATLSGELFF

V: TRBV5-1
J: TRBJ2-5
length: 14
CDR3: CASSNRGQGETQYF

V: TRBV18
J: TRBJ1-2
length: 13
CDR3: CASSPTGNYGYTF

V: TRBV10-3
J: TRBJ1-1
length: 13
CDR3: CAISRDRATEAFF

V: TRBV3-1/TRBV3-2
J: TRBJ2-3
length: 20
CDR3: CASSAHGTSGDPLRPDTQYF

V: TRBV2
J: TRBJ2-1
length: 15
CDR3: CASSAIAGGGDEQFF

V: TRBV5-6
J: TRBJ1-6
length: 15
CDR3: CASSLGQGVGSPLHF

V: TRBV5-6
J: TRBJ1-1
length: 16
CDR3: CASSAYRGPGYAEAFF

V: TRBV10-1
J: TRBJ2-5
length: 13
CDR3: CASSGAGRETQYF

V: TRBV7-3
J: TRBJ1-1
length: 14
CDR3: CASSAGPMNTEAFF

V: TRBV2
J: TRBJ2-7
length: 14
CDR3: CASSVRGYPYEQYF

V: TRBV5-5
J: TRBJ1-5
length: 13
CDR3: CASRDRVGQPQHF

V: TRBV30
J: TRBJ2-7
length: 18
CDR3: CAWSAPGLAVYGLYEQYF

V: TRBV18
J: TRBJ2-1
length: 17
CDR3: CASSPRGGARMSNEQFF

V: TRBV5-5
J: TRBJ2-7
length: 15
CDR3: CASSLGPGEGYEQYF

V: TRBV5-1
J: TRBJ2-7
length: 16
CDR3: CASSPKLAGFFYEQYF

V: TRBV7-9
J: TRBJ2-7
length: 15
CDR3: CASSHDRGFTYEQYF

V: TRBV2
J: TRBJ1-1
length: 13
CDR3: CASTQGSNTEAFF

V: TRBV23-1
J: TRBJ2-7
length: 16
CDR3: CASSPMHQGAGYEQYF

V: TRBV7-3
J: TRBJ2-1
length: 15
CDR3: CASSLASGEWNEQFF

V: TRBV5-6
J: TRBJ1-1
length: 14
CDR3: CASSPLGGNTEAFF

V: TRBV5-6
J: TRBJ1-1
length: 13
CDR3: CASSLGRHPKAFF

V: TRBV18
J: TRBJ2-3
length: 15
CDR3: CASSPGTGEADTQYF

V: TRBV27
J: TRBJ1-5
length: 19
CDR3: CASSPRPFRGFYSNQPQHF

V: TRBV9
J: TRBJ2-5
length: 17
CDR3: CASSALTSGAYQETQYF

V: TRBV7-2
J: TRBJ2-7
length: 14
CDR3: CASSLDRQSYEQYF

V: TRBV27
J: TRBJ1-1
length: 14
CDR3: CASSSGVSRTEAFF

V: TRBV21-1
J: TRBJ2-7
length: 15
CDR3: CASSRRQGISYEQYF

V: TRBV21-1
J: TRBJ2-1
length: 18
CDR3: CASSKAGTSGGLDNEQFF

V: TRBV5-4
J: TRBJ2-2
length: 16
CDR3: CASSPRTSTNTGELFF

V: TRBV9
J: TRBJ1-1
length: 16
CDR3: CASSVGGRKGDTEAFF

V: TRBV5-1
J: TRBJ1-1
length: 13
CDR3: CASSSTVNTEAFF

V: TRBV14
J: TRBJ2-1
length: 11
CDR3: CASSQVGEQFF

V: TRBV7-2
J: TRBJ2-5
length: 14
CDR3: CASSRDRGSETQYF

V: TRBV5-1
J: TRBJ2-3
length: 13
CDR3: CAGSTGSTDTQYF

V: TRBV30
J: TRBJ1-4
length: 15
CDR3: CAWKGMGAAGEKLFF

V: TRBV5-1
J: TRBJ2-7
length: 13
CDR3: CASSFLDNYEQYF

V: TRBV4-1
J: TRBJ1-5
length: 15
CDR3: CASSQDGQGFQPQHF

V: TRBV18
J: TRBJ1-6
length: 13
CDR3: CASSPTGNSPLHF

V: TRBV12-5
J: TRBJ2-3
length: 13
CDR3: CASGWGGADTQYF

V: TRBV2
J: TRBJ1-2
length: 14
CDR3: CASSVLSDNYGYTF

V: TRBV3-1/TRBV3-2
J: TRBJ1-1
length: 14
CDR3: CASSSRGVNTEAFF

V: TRBV18
J: TRBJ2-3
length: 14
CDR3: CASSPVRTDITQYF

V: TRBV4-3
J: TRBJ1-5
length: 15
CDR3: CASSQEGHGYQPQHF

V: TRBV28
J: TRBJ1-2
length: 15
CDR3: CASSPTPLPGRGYTF

V: TRBV15
J: TRBJ2-3
length: 15
CDR3: CATSRDGTGGDTQYF

V: TRBV19
J: TRBJ1-1
length: 12
CDR3: CASSIHFTEAFF

V: TRBV10-3
J: TRBJ2-7
length: 11
CDR3: CAISATYEQYF